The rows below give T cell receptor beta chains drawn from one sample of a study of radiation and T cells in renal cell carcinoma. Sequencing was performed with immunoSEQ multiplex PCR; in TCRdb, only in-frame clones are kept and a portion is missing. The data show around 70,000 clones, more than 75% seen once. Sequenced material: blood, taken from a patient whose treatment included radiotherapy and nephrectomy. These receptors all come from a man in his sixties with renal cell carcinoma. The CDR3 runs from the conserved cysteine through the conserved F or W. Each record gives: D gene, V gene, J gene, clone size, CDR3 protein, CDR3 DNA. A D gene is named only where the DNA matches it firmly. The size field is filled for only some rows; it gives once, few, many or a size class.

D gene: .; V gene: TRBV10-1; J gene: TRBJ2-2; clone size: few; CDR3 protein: CASSDRPAGELFF; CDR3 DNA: TGCGCCAGCAGTGACAGGCCGGCCGGGGAGCTGTTTTTT
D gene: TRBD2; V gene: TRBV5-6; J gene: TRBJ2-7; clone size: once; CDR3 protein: CASSWRTSGRLSYEQYF; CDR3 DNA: TGTGCCAGCAGCTGGAGGACTAGCGGGAGGCTCTCCTACGAGCAGTACTTC
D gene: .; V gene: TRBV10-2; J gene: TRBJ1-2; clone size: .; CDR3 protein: CATVSHRNFNYGYTF; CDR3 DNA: TGCGCCACCGTATCACACCGGAACTTTAACTATGGCTACACCTTC
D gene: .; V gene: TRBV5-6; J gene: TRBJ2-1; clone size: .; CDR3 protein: CASSPVLASGSYNEQFF; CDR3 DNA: TGTGCCAGCAGCCCTGTTCTAGCCTCGGGGTCTTACAATGAGCAGTTCTTC
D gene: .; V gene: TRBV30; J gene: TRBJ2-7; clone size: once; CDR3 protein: CAWSVSYEQYF; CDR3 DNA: TGTGCCTGGAGCGTTTCTTACGAGCAGTACTTC
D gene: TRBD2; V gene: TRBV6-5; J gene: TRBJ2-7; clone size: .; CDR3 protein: CASRRGEGGSPEQYF; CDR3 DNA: TGTGCCAGCAGGCGGGGTGAAGGCGGGAGTCCCGAGCAGTACTTC
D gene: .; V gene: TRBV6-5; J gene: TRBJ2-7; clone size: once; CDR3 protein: CASSYYGGRGEQYF; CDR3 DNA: TGTGCCAGCAGTTACTACGGAGGGCGGGGCGAGCAGTACTTC
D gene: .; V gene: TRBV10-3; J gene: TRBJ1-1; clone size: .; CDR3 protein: CAISELAGANTEAFF; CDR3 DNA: TGTGCCATCAGTGAGCTCGCGGGAGCGAACACTGAAGCTTTCTTT
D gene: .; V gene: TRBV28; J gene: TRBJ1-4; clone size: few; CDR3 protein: CASWGPTNEKLFF; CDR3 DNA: TGTGCCAGCTGGGGACCAACTAATGAAAAACTGTTTTTT
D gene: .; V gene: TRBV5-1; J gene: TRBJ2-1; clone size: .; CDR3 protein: CASSLDRPPDEQFF; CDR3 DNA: TGCGCCAGCAGCTTGGACCGACCCCCGGATGAGCAGTTCTTC
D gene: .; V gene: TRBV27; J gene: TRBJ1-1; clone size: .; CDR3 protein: CASSSGYLMNTEAFF; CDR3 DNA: TGTGCCAGCAGTTCAGGGTACCTTATGAACACTGAAGCTTTCTTT
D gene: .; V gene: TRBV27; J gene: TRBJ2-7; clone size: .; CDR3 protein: CASSLGGGPYEQYF; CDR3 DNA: TGTGCCAGCAGTTTGGGGGGAGGCCCCTACGAGCAGTACTTC
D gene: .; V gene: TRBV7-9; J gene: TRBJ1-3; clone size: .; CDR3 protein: CASSLRWGRNTIYF; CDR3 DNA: TGTGCCAGCAGCTTAAGATGGGGCCGAAACACCATATATTTT
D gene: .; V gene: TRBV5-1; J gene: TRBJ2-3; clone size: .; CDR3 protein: CASSLSPGPDTQYF; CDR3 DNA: TGCGCCAGCAGCTTGTCACCCGGCCCAGATACGCAGTATTTT
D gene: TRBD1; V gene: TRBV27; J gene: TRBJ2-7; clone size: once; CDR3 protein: CASSWDSRQGEQYF; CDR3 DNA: TGTGCCAGCAGTTGGGACAGTAGGCAGGGCGAGCAGTACTTC
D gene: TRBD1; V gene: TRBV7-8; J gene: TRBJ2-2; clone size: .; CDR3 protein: CASSSITDRVTGELFF; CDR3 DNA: TGTGCCAGCAGCTCAATAACAGACAGGGTCACAGGGGAGCTGTTTTTT